This section outlines one T cell receptor beta chain sequence together with its context. Its antigen is not identified. This sample was taken from a study of T cell responses to AZD1222 COVID-19 vaccine. Study-wide findings and caveats: Possibly, clonal diversity was underestimated; donors were largely white British and included more females.

TCRdb's table, derived via immunoSEQ multiplex PCR, lists solely in-frame clones and lacks some. The sample carries more than 140,000 clones, more than 70% recorded once. V lost 6 bases, J lost 2 bases, and 11 bases lay in between. CDR1 MNHEY and CDR2 SMNVEV come from the germline V gene (reference sequence). CDR3 length equals 14 residues. This TCR was recovered from an adult in good health. Sequenced material: peripheral blood, taken on day 0 of MenACWY control vaccination. The rearrangement joins TRBV27 to TRBJ1-3; D ambiguous. The CDR3 region has the DNA TGTGCCAGCAGGGCCGAAGGAGCTGGAAACACCATATATTTT. Translating gives CASRAEGAGNTIYF.